The 32 T cell receptor beta chains below come from one sample, sequenced in a study of immune cell composition in non-small cell lung cancer. Data came from immunoSEQ multiplex PCR; TCRdb stores just in-frame clones and leaves some out. The data show about 4,300 clones, about 80% seen once. Sequencing was done on a sample of lung tumor tissue. The receptor source for this set is a human donor with non-small cell lung cancer.

V usage is TRBV6-4 and J usage is TRBJ2-1; the D gene is possibly TRBD1 (6 bases). Trimming cost V 5 bases and J 9 bases, with 17 bases left between them. The germline V gene encodes CDR1 MRHNA and CDR2 SNTAGT. CDR3 length: 14 residues. In nucleotides, the CDR3 is TGTGCCAGCAGTCCAGAAGACCTACAGGGTGAGCAGTTCTTC. Translating gives CASSPEDLQGEQFF.

The V call is TRBV7-9, the J call TRBJ2-1, with TRBD2 identical over 11 bases. Germline values: CDR1 SEHNR, CDR2 FQNEAQ (reference sequence). The CDR3 totals 14 residues. V lost 5 bases to trimming and J lost 10 bases; unmatched junction nucleotides: 7. The CDR3, as DNA: TGTGCCAGCAGCGTTAGCGGGGGGGCCAAGGAGCAGTTCTTC. Its translation is CASSVSGGAKEQFF.

This clone is labeled as large. The J gene is TRBJ2-7, the V gene TRBV2, with 7 bases lining up with TRBD2. CDR3 length: 13 amino acids. Trimming at V came to 4 bases and at J to 5 bases, leaving 5 bases not matched to a gene. The germline gives CDR1 SNHLY, CDR2 FYNNEI. The CDR3 bases are TGTGCCAGCAGTGGTGGGGGGGTACACGAGCAGTACTTC. It encodes CASSGGGVHEQYF.

This chain connects TRBV27 to TRBJ1-1, with 9 bases matching TRBD1. Germline V gene lookup returns CDR1 MNHEY and CDR2 SMNVEV (reference sequence). Trimming took 5 bases from V and 6 from J; bases not matched to a gene: 10. The CDR3 has 15 amino acids. The CDR3, as DNA: TGTGCCAGCAGTCCGCTGGACAGGGGTCATCCTGAAGCTTTCTTT. This encodes CASSPLDRGHPEAFF.

This rearrangement joins TRBV6-1 to TRBJ2-1; D is ambiguous. Germline CDR1 and CDR2: MNHNS and SASEGT. The V end was cut by 5 bases, the J end by 10 bases, with 9 bases between. This CDR3 is built from 11 residues. CDR3 sequence (DNA): TGTGCCAGCAGTTGGCTTTTGGAGCAGTTCTTC. The encoded protein is CASSWLLEQFF.

In its sample, this clone was seen once. The chain joins TRBV2 to TRBJ2-7; TRBD1 matches at 11 bases. The germline CDR1 and CDR2 sequences are SNHLY and FYNNEI. J gave up 3 bases and V 5 bases, and 9 bases lay outside the gene matches. The CDR3 loop spans 16 amino acids. CDR3 residues: CASSPITGTGGYEQYF. The CDR3 DNA reads TGTGCCAGCAGTCCAATCACCGGGACAGGGGGCTACGAGCAGTACTTC. The variable domain in full, completed from reference TRBV2 and TRBJ2-7, reads EPEVTQTPSHQVTQMGQEVILRCVPISNHLYFYWYRQILGQKVEFLVSFYNNEISEKSEIFDDQFSVERPDGSNFTLKIRSTKLEDSAMYFCASSPITGTGGYEQYFGPGTRLTVT.

J is TRBJ1-1 and V is TRBV25-1; tentatively, D is TRBD1 (5 bases). Trimming shortened V by 3 bases and J by 6 bases, and 14 bases separated the two germline ends. Germline CDR1 and CDR2: MGHDK and SYGVNS. The CDR3 covers 14 residues. The CDR3 region is CASSDLSQGSEAFF. CDR3 nucleotides: TGTGCCAGCAGTGATTTGTCGCAGGGATCTGAAGCTTTCTTT.

The V and J genes are TRBV6-5 and TRBJ1-3; tentative D call: TRBD1 (5 bases). The CDR3 has 15 residues. Germline V CDR1 and CDR2: MNHEY, SVGAGI. V lost 0 bases to trimming and J lost 0 bases, with 6 bases between them. This CDR3 is CASSYSGGSGNTIYF. The CDR3 DNA reads as TGTGCCAGCAGTTACTCCGGGGGCTCTGGAAACACCATATATTTT.

This clone was seen more than once but under ten times. The chain uses TRBV18 and TRBJ2-1, with 8 nucleotides matching TRBD1. In germline, CDR1 is KGHSH, CDR2 LQKENI. The CDR3 is 16 amino acids. The V and J ends lost 0 bases and 4 bases, in that order; junction bases with no gene match: 5. The CDR3 spells CASSPPSGGVYNEQFF. As DNA, the CDR3 is TGTGCCAGCTCACCACCTTCAGGGGGCGTGTACAATGAGCAGTTCTTC.

The gene calls are TRBV5-8 and TRBJ2-7; 8 bases agree with TRBD1. V dropped 3 bases and J dropped 2; count of bases not matched to a gene: 7. Germline V gene sequence: CDR1 SGHTS, CDR2 YDEGEE. This CDR3 is built from 15 residues. The CDR3 coding sequence is TGTGCCAGCAGCTGGAAGGGGACAGGAGCCTACGAGCAGTACTTC. Its translation: CASSWKGTGAYEQYF.

This clone has more than one count but fewer than ten. The chain combines TRBV7-9 with TRBJ2-5, with 9 bases matching TRBD2. CDR3 size: 17 residues. V trimming: 0 bases; J trimming: 1 base; junction bases outside the gene matches: 6. Germline CDR1 SEHNR, CDR2 FQNEAQ (reference sequence). DNA of the CDR3: TGTGCCAGCAGCTTAGCCGCTAGCGGGGACCTCCAAGAGACCCAGTACTTC. Protein sequence: CASSLAASGDLQETQYF.

V is TRBV9 and J is TRBJ2-1; TRBD2 is a possible D gene (7 bases). The germline V and J ends were trimmed by 0 bases and 1 base, with 14 bases remaining between them. Germline CDR1 is SGDLS and CDR2 is YYNGEE. This CDR3 contains 17 residues. The CDR3 sequence is CASSVVPGGFSYNEQFF. CDR3 in DNA: TGTGCCAGCAGCGTAGTTCCGGGGGGCTTTTCCTACAATGAGCAGTTCTTC. Together with reference TRBV9 and TRBJ2-1, the CDR3 gives the full variable domain: DSGVTQTPKHLITATGQRVTLRCSPRSGDLSVYWYQQSLDQGLQFLIQYYNGEERAKGNILERFSAQQFPDLHSELNLSSLELGDSALYFCASSVVPGGFSYNEQFFGPGTRLTVL.

This rearrangement joins TRBV5-4 to TRBJ2-1; 10 bases are a match to TRBD2. The germline V gene encodes CDR1 SGHNT and CDR2 YYREEE (reference sequence). This CDR3 has 15 residues. Germline trimming cut 2 bases from V and 7 bases from J; bases unmatched to any gene: 6. The CDR3 spells CASSFLIAGGNEQFF. The CDR3 DNA follows: TGTGCCAGCAGCTTTTTAATAGCGGGGGGTAATGAGCAGTTCTTC. Full variable domain (remainder filled in from reference TRBV5-4 and TRBJ2-1): ETGVTQSPTHLIKTRGQQVTLRCSSQSGHNTVSWYQQALGQGPQFIFQYYREEENGRGNFPPRFSGLQFPNYSSELNVNALELDDSALYLCASSFLIAGGNEQFFGPGTRLTVL.

This chain links TRBV18 with TRBJ2-1; 10 nucleotides align to TRBD2. The CDR3 extends over 17 amino acids. Germline loops: CDR1 KGHSH, CDR2 LQKENI. The junction had 7 bases not matched to a gene; V was cut back by 1 base and J by 4 bases. This chain's CDR3 is CASSPRQGLAIYNEQFF. The CDR3 DNA follows: TGTGCCAGCTCACCACGGCAGGGACTAGCGATATACAATGAGCAGTTCTTC.

This clone is a singleton in its sample. The chain employs TRBV5-1 and TRBJ2-4, with D possibly matching TRBD2 (5 bases). CDR1 is SGHRS and CDR2 is YFSETQ in the germline V gene. Trimming pared 0 bases from V and 6 bases from J, leaving 10 bases between. CDR3 length equals 14 residues. CDR3 protein: CASSLAAEGNIQYF. The CDR3 nucleotides read TGCGCCAGCAGCTTGGCGGCTGAGGGAAACATTCAGTACTTC.

This clone is judged large. This chain joins TRBV5-1 and TRBJ2-2; no firm D call. The germline CDR1 and CDR2 sequences are SGHRS and YFSETQ. This CDR3 has 15 residues. V lost 0 bases and J lost 1, with 7 bases in between. CDR3 protein: CASSLGQKNTGELFF. The CDR3 DNA sequence: TGCGCCAGCAGCTTGGGGCAGAAGAACACCGGGGAGCTGTTTTTT.

The chain links TRBV6-5 to TRBJ2-5; possibly TRBD2 for D (7 bases). Germline V gene lookup returns CDR1 MNHEY and CDR2 SVGAGI. V was trimmed by 2 bases and J by 9 bases, leaving 16 bases between them. CDR3 size: 14 residues. The CDR3 DNA reads TGTGCCAGCAGTTACCGGGGGGCAGGGGAGGCCCAGTACTTC. Its protein product is CASSYRGAGEAQYF.

The chain uses TRBV11-3 and TRBJ2-1; TRBD2 matches at 9 bases. V trimming: 5 bases; J trimming: 6 bases; junction bases outside the gene matches: 8. Germline CDR1 SGHNT, CDR2 YENEEA. The CDR3 has 15 residues. The DNA for the CDR3 is TGTGCCAGCAGCCCACGGAGCGGGGGGCCCAATGAGCAGTTCTTC. Its protein product is CASSPRSGGPNEQFF.

The chain combines TRBV5-4 with TRBJ1-2; no firm D call. The CDR3 contains 14 residues. Germline CDR1 reads SGHNT; CDR2 reads YYREEE (reference sequence). V lost 0 bases to trimming and J lost 0 bases, with 6 bases between them. CDR3 sequence: CASSLDGANYGYTF. In DNA form, the CDR3 reads TGTGCCAGCAGCTTGGACGGAGCTAACTATGGCTACACCTTC.

The genes are TRBV5-1 and TRBJ2-7; TRBD1 aligns across 7 bases. Germline CDR1 reads SGHRS; CDR2 reads YFSETQ. The CDR3 contains 16 residues. V was pared by 7 bases and J by 3 bases, with 16 bases of the junction left unmatched. The CDR3 DNA sequence: TGCGCCAGCGAGGGACAGCGGCTCGTTGGGTTCTACGAGCAGTACTTC. Its translation is CASEGQRLVGFYEQYF. Based on the CDR3 plus reference TRBV5-1 and TRBJ2-7, the full variable domain is KAGVTQTPRYLIKTRGQQVTLSCSPISGHRSVSWYQQTPGQGLQFLFEYFSETQRNKGNFPGRFSGRQFSNSRSEMNVSTLELGDSALYLCASEGQRLVGFYEQYFGPGTRLTVT.

The genes are TRBV28 and TRBJ2-4; 12 bases align to TRBD2. This CDR3 region has 16 residues. Germline CDR1 reads MDHEN; CDR2 reads SYDVKM. The J segment lost 8 bases and the V segment lost 4 bases, leaving 9 bases of the junction unmatched. In DNA, the CDR3 is TGTGCCAGCAGTTCCCCCTGGACTAGCGGGATAGACATTCAGTACTTC. Translated: CASSSPWTSGIDIQYF.

The rearrangement links TRBV11-2 to TRBJ2-7; TRBD1 might be the D (6 bases). Trimming pared 5 bases from V and 2 bases from J, leaving 10 bases between. CDR1 and CDR2 (germline): SGHAT, FQNNGV. The CDR3 sequence is 13 residues long. As DNA, the CDR3 is TGTGCCAGCAGCCAAGACAGGACCTACGAGCAGTACTTC. Translated, it gives CASSQDRTYEQYF.

The J gene is TRBJ2-1, the V gene TRBV4-2; 7 bases agree with TRBD1. The length of the CDR3 is 14 residues. Per germline, CDR1 LGHNA and CDR2 YNFKEQ. J was trimmed by 5 bases and V by 6 bases; bases with no gene match: 7. CDR3 region: CASRQQGFHNEQFF. CDR3 nucleotide sequence: TGTGCCAGCAGGCAACAGGGGTTCCACAATGAGCAGTTCTTC.

Judged by abundance, this clone is large (0.1 to 1%). The chain has TRBV10-1 and TRBJ2-7; a weak D match, TRBD2 (5 bases). Germline V gene data show CDR1 as WNHNN and CDR2 as SYGVQD (reference sequence). V was shortened by 0 bases and J by 4 bases, with 13 bases between the two germline ends. The CDR3 has 15 amino acids. CDR3 loop: CASSESTGVGYEQYF. The DNA for the CDR3 is TGCGCCAGCAGTGAGTCGACCGGGGTCGGTTACGAGCAGTACTTC.

The chain uses TRBV29-1 and TRBJ2-3; 7 bases map to TRBD1. There are 14 residues in the CDR3. Losses at the gene ends were 4 bases for V and 0 bases for J; bases not matched to a gene: 4. Germline loops: CDR1 SQVTM, CDR2 ANQGSEA. The CDR3 DNA reads as TGCAGCGTTGGCCAGGGGGAGAGCACAGATACGCAGTATTTT. It translates to CSVGQGESTDTQYF.

The V and J genes are TRBV5-6 and TRBJ2-3; possible D gene TRBD2, 5 bases. V lost 6 bases and J lost 7, with 12 bases in between. Germline V gene sequence: CDR1 SGHDT, CDR2 YYEEEE. The CDR3 runs 12 residues. The DNA of the CDR3 is TGTGCCAGCAACGGGGTCGGGAATACGCAGTATTTT. Translation: CASNGVGNTQYF. Drawing the rest from reference TRBV5-6 and TRBJ2-3, the complete variable domain is DAGVTQSPTHLIKTRGQQVTLRCSPKSGHDTVSWYQQALGQGPQFIFQYYEEEERQRGNFPDRFSGHQFPNYSSELNVNALLLGDSALYLCASNGVGNTQYFGPGTRLTVL.

The chain couples TRBV18 to TRBJ1-2; tentatively, D is TRBD1 (6 bases). The CDR3 loop spans 14 amino acids. With 4 bases removed from V and 0 bases from J, the gap between germline ends came to 9 bases. Germline loops: CDR1 KGHSH, CDR2 LQKENI. CDR3 in DNA: TGTGCCAGCTCACGGGACACGGCTAACTATGGCTACACCTTC. Translating gives CASSRDTANYGYTF.

This clone was seen only a few times. The genes are TRBV4-2 and TRBJ1-3, with a possible D match to TRBD1 (6 bases). The CDR3 is 17 residues long. The germline CDR1 and CDR2 sequences are LGHNA and YNFKEQ. V lost 0 bases to trimming and J lost 0 bases, with 12 bases between them. The CDR3 DNA is TGTGCCAGCAGCCAAGAATCAACAGGGAGCTCTGGAAACACCATATATTTT. Protein product: CASSQESTGSSGNTIYF.

V usage is TRBV27 and J usage is TRBJ1-1; TRBD1 is a possible D gene (5 bases). The V end was cut by 0 bases, the J end by 7 bases, with 9 bases between. This CDR3 comprises 13 residues. Germline CDR1 is MNHEY and CDR2 is SMNVEV (reference sequence). The CDR3 sequence is CASSLSSQGEAFF. DNA for the CDR3: TGTGCCAGCAGTTTATCGTCTCAGGGTGAAGCTTTCTTT.

The chain links TRBV5-6 to TRBJ2-3, with TRBD1 as a possible D gene (5 bases). Trimming shortened V by 0 bases and J by 1 base, and 9 bases separated the two germline ends. The CDR3 runs to 15 residues. The germline V gene has CDR1 SGHDT and CDR2 YYEEEE. The CDR3 loop is CASSLVLGGTDTQYF. Here the CDR3 DNA reads TGTGCCAGCAGCTTGGTGCTAGGGGGCACAGATACGCAGTATTTT.

This clone has more than one count but fewer than ten. The V and J genes are TRBV6-1 and TRBJ2-1; 9 bases line up with TRBD1. V was pared by 6 bases and J by 6 bases, with 6 bases of the junction left unmatched. The CDR3 runs 14 residues. Germline assignment: CDR1 MNHNS and CDR2 SASEGT. DNA of the CDR3: TGTGCCAGCAGAAAGGGACAGGGTTCCAATGAGCAGTTCTTC. Amino acid sequence: CASRKGQGSNEQFF.

This clone was detected only a few times. The rearrangement links TRBV19 to TRBJ1-2; TRBD1 matches at 9 bases. The germline V gene encodes CDR1 LNHDA and CDR2 SQIVND (reference sequence). With V trimmed by 4 bases and J by 10 bases, 10 bases remained unmatched. The CDR3 length is 14 residues. The CDR3, as DNA: TGTGCCAGTAGTAAGCCGGGACAGGGACAGACCTACACCTTC. It translates to CASSKPGQGQTYTF.